These T cell receptor beta chains were read from a single sample in a study of PD-L1 blockade in urothelial cancer. The protocol was immunoSEQ multiplex PCR, while the TCRdb copy is restricted to in-frame clones and leaves out a portion. The sample contains 55,000 to 85,000 clones, 85% to 90% of which appear only once. The sequences come from PBMCs, collected around atezolizumab (anti-PD-L1) treatment. These TCRs come from a man aged 55 to 70 with urothelial cancer. CDR3s include the opening cysteine and the closing phenylalanine or tryptophan. Each record gives: J gene, clone size, D gene, V gene, CDR3 protein, CDR3 DNA. A D gene is named only where the DNA matches it firmly. A clone size is listed for some rows: how often the clone was seen (once, few, many), or a class if it is expanded.

TRBJ2-7 | - | - | TRBV6-6 | CASSDPDREQYF | TGTGCCAGCAGTGACCCTGACAGGGAGCAGTACTTC
TRBJ1-2 | few | - | TRBV6-1 | CASSEWETGYGYTF | TGTGCCAGCAGTGAATGGGAGACAGGCTATGGCTACACCTTC
TRBJ2-2 | few | - | TRBV10-1 | CASMRELNTGELFF | TGCGCCAGCATGAGGGAACTGAACACCGGGGAGCTGTTTTTT
TRBJ1-1 | - | TRBD1 | TRBV7-8 | CASSLDRTGFKVFTEAFF | TGTGCCAGCAGCTTAGATAGGACAGGGTTTAAGGTATTCACTGAAGCTTTCTTT
TRBJ1-4 | - | - | TRBV30 | CAWRRDPSGKLFF | TGTGCCTGGAGACGCGACCCTAGCGGAAAACTGTTTTTT
TRBJ1-1 | few | - | TRBV30 | CAWSVDGGNTEAFF | TGTGCCTGGAGTGTTGACGGCGGGAACACTGAAGCTTTCTTT
TRBJ1-4 | - | TRBD1 | TRBV6-5 | CASSYRGQIEKLFF | TGTGCCAGCAGTTACCGGGGACAGATTGAAAAACTGTTTTTT
TRBJ2-1 | - | TRBD2 | TRBV25-1 | CASSELLASGRFNHEQFF | TGTGCCAGCAGTGAACTGTTGGCCAGCGGGAGATTTAACCATGAGCAGTTCTTC
TRBJ1-1 | - | - | TRBV6-1 | CASIPTHDSDFKAFF | TGTGCCAGCATTCCGACACACGACAGTGACTTTAAAGCTTTCTTT
TRBJ2-6 | - | - | TRBV4-3 | CASSQDYGSDSVWANVLTF | TGCGCCAGCAGCCAAGACTACGGGTCAGACAGCGTCTGGGCCAACGTCCTGACTTTC
TRBJ1-5 | - | - | TRBV15 | CATSRDQDGPQHF | TGTGCCACCAGCAGAGATCAGGATGGGCCCCAGCATTTT
TRBJ1-5 | - | - | TRBV7-8 | CASSLSGNQPQHF | TGTGCCAGCAGTTTATCGGGAAATCAGCCCCAGCATTTT
TRBJ2-7 | - | TRBD2 | TRBV6-5 | CASSLQGLAEYEQYF | TGTGCCAGCAGCTTGCAGGGACTAGCGGAGTACGAGCAGTACTTC
TRBJ2-3 | - | - | TRBV6-5 | CASSKLATQYF | TGTGCCAGCAGTAAACTAGCTACGCAGTATTTT
TRBJ2-7 | - | TRBD2 | TRBV19 | CASSHSGSYEQYF | TGTGCCAGTAGTCATAGCGGGTCCTACGAGCAGTACTTC
TRBJ1-1 | - | TRBD1 | TRBV13 | CASSLGPLRGLEAFF | TGTGCCAGCAGCTTAGGCCCTTTGAGGGGGCTTGAAGCTTTCTTT
TRBJ1-1 | - | - | TRBV7-3 | CASSEGGGWGTEAFF | TGTGCCAGCAGCGAAGGGGGTGGATGGGGCACTGAAGCTTTCTTT
TRBJ1-2 | once | - | TRBV7-8 | CASSPEAAGGYTF | TGTGCCAGCAGCCCCGAGGCAGCGGGGGGCTACACCTTC
TRBJ1-6 | - | TRBD1 | TRBV4-1 | CASSQVQGDNNSPLHF | TGCGCCAGCAGCCAAGTTCAGGGGGACAACAATTCACCCCTCCACTTT
TRBJ1-4 | - | TRBD1 | TRBV6-6 | CASSFRTGGSQKLFF | TGTGCCAGCAGTTTTCGGACAGGGGGCTCTCAAAAACTGTTTTTT
TRBJ1-6 | - | - | TRBV5-1 | CASSPPGGNSPLHF | TGCGCCAGCAGCCCCCCGGGGGGGAATTCACCCCTCCACTTT
TRBJ2-3 | once | - | TRBV4-1 | CASSQGQGGGGRDTQYF | TGCGCCAGCAGCCAAGGACAGGGCGGCGGGGGGCGGGATACGCAGTATTTT
TRBJ2-6 | - | TRBD1 | TRBV5-1 | CASSLQGAPGANVLTF | TGCGCCAGCAGCTTGCAGGGGGCGCCGGGGGCCAACGTCCTGACTTTC
TRBJ2-2 | - | TRBD2 | TRBV10-3 | CAISELAGDIGELFF | TGTGCCATCAGTGAGCTAGCGGGAGATATCGGGGAGCTGTTTTTT
TRBJ1-3 | - | TRBD1 | TRBV28 | CASISGDRLSSGNTIYF | TGTGCCAGTATTTCCGGGGACAGACTGAGCTCTGGAAACACCATATATTTT
TRBJ2-2 | - | TRBD1 | TRBV29-1 | CSGDKQGSGELFF | TGCAGCGGTGACAAACAGGGGTCCGGGGAGCTGTTTTTT
TRBJ2-3 | - | TRBD1 | TRBV27 | CASRSMTGGTTDTQYF | TGTGCCAGCAGGTCAATGACAGGGGGGACCACAGATACGCAGTATTTT
TRBJ1-3 | - | - | TRBV7-2 | CASSLGEGSGNTIYF | TGTGCCAGCAGCTTAGGGGAGGGATCTGGAAACACCATATATTTT
TRBJ1-1 | - | - | TRBV4-2 | CASSQDSGTWFGTEAFF | TGTGCCAGCAGCCAAGATAGCGGAACCTGGTTCGGCACTGAAGCTTTCTTT
TRBJ2-5 | few | - | TRBV7-8 | CASSRRQGGDQETQYF | TGTGCCAGCAGCCGCCGACAGGGAGGTGACCAAGAGACCCAGTACTTC
TRBJ2-7 | - | TRBD2 | TRBV19 | CASSNSGSSYEQYF | TGTGCCAGTAGTAACAGCGGGAGCTCCTACGAGCAGTACTTC
TRBJ2-5 | - | - | TRBV5-6 | CASSTGLLEETQYF | TGTGCCAGCAGCACAGGGCTCCTAGAAGAGACCCAGTACTTC
TRBJ1-6 | - | - | TRBV30 | CAWTGDTQPLHF | TGTGCCTGGACCGGGGACACCCAACCCCTCCACTTT
TRBJ2-7 | - | - | TRBV19 | CASISRDLYEQYF | TGTGCCAGTATTAGCAGGGATCTCTACGAGCAGTACTTC
TRBJ2-7 | - | TRBD1 | TRBV7-6 | CASSPQGNPYEQYF | TGTGCCAGCAGCCCACAGGGGAACCCCTACGAGCAGTACTTC
TRBJ1-6 | - | - | TRBV5-4 | CASSLGGVNSPLHF | TGTGCCAGCAGCTTGGGGGGGGTTAATTCACCCCTCCACTTT
TRBJ2-3 | few | - | TRBV4-1 | CASSLRQGSTDTQYF | TGCGCCAGCAGTCTTCGGCAGGGTAGCACAGATACGCAGTATTTT
TRBJ1-2 | - | - | TRBV6-5 | CASWGPNYGYTF | TGTGCCAGCTGGGGCCCCAACTATGGCTACACCTTC
TRBJ2-3 | - | TRBD2 | TRBV7-2 | CASSRTATSGRAVDTQYF | TGTGCCAGCAGCCGGACTGCGACTAGCGGGAGGGCCGTGGATACGCAGTATTTT
TRBJ2-5 | - | TRBD1 | TRBV5-5 | CASSLALARGPGETQYF | TGTGCCAGCAGCTTGGCCCTGGCCAGGGGGCCGGGAGAGACCCAGTACTTC
TRBJ2-1 | - | TRBD2 | TRBV11-3 | CASSKAGLRDEQFF | TGTGCCAGCAGCAAAGCGGGGTTGAGGGATGAGCAGTTCTTC
TRBJ1-5 | - | - | TRBV12-2 | CASRLAAVSNQPQHF | TGTGCAAGTCGCTTAGCGGCAGTCAGCAATCAGCCCCAGCATTTT
TRBJ2-2 | - | TRBD1 | TRBV18 | CASSRDRGPTGELFF | TGTGCCAGCTCACGCGACAGGGGGCCCACCGGGGAGCTGTTTTTT
TRBJ2-1 | - | TRBD2 | TRBV5-6 | CASTVTGTSGRAHNEQFF | TGTGCCAGCACCGTTACCGGGACTAGCGGGAGGGCCCACAATGAGCAGTTCTTC
TRBJ1-2 | - | TRBD1 | TRBV27 | CASSSRDSLHYGYTF | TGTGCCAGCAGTTCCCGGGACAGCCTACACTATGGCTACACCTTC
TRBJ1-1 | - | - | TRBV30 | CAWDGSLASTTRAFF | TGTGCCTGGGACGGCTCGTTGGCCTCTACTACTCGAGCTTTCTTT
TRBJ2-2 | - | TRBD2 | TRBV25-1 | CASSPGLAGVLSGELFF | TGTGCCAGCAGCCCGGGACTAGCGGGGGTCTTAAGCGGGGAGCTGTTTTTT
TRBJ2-2 | - | TRBD1 | TRBV23-1 | CASSQPDRDRGPDTGELFF | TGCGCCAGCAGTCAACCCGACCGGGACAGGGGGCCGGACACCGGGGAGCTGTTTTTT
TRBJ2-3 | - | - | TRBV6-4 | CASSDQGLGSRTDTQYF | TGTGCCAGCAGTGATCAAGGCCTGGGCAGCCGCACAGATACGCAGTATTTT
TRBJ2-3 | - | TRBD2 | TRBV19 | CASSIGRTSGSTDTQYF | TGTGCCAGTAGTATAGGAAGGACTAGCGGTAGCACAGATACGCAGTATTTT
TRBJ2-4 | - | - | TRBV28 | CASSLRDIEYF | TGTGCCAGCAGTCTCAGGGACATAGAGTACTTC
TRBJ2-3 | - | TRBD1 | TRBV5-1 | CASSLQGRTDTQYF | TGCGCCAGCAGCCTACAGGGGCGAACAGATACGCAGTATTTT
TRBJ2-1 | once | TRBD2 | TRBV5-1 | CASSLLPAGGDNEQFF | TGCGCCAGCAGCTTATTACCGGCGGGAGGGGACAATGAGCAGTTCTTC
TRBJ2-7 | - | TRBD2 | TRBV7-2 | CASRRAGGYEQYF | TGTGCCAGCAGAAGGGCGGGGGGCTACGAGCAGTACTTC